This T cell receptor beta chain was profiled in a study of breast tumors, draining lymph nodes, adjacent tissues. Study-wide findings and caveats: Tumor and nontumor repertoires were significantly more similar in luminal-like than in basal-like breast cancer.

There are many counts of this clonotype. Its antigen is currently unknown. With 1 base removed from V and 1 base from J, the gap between germline ends came to 8 bases. This CDR3 has 15 residues. CDR1 and CDR2 (germline): SGHRS, YFSETQ. TCRdb analysed the multiplex PCR reads with MiXCR anew, one entry per CDR3 protein. Altogether 200,000 or so distinct CDR3 sequences are present, approximately 31% being singletons, with the ten largest covering 4% to 5.5%. Breast cancer patients provided tissue from their axillary draining lymph nodes. The sequence was obtained from a female donor with breast cancer. Some clones in this sample may be carry-over from other donors' samples. The chain uses TRBV5-1 and TRBJ2-2, with D tentatively TRBD1 (5 bases). Sample: axillary lymph node tissue. CDR3 sequence reads: CASSLYRGNTGELFF. The CDR3 region has the DNA TGCGCCAGCAGCTTGTATAGGGGGAACACCGGGGAGCTGTTTTTT.